This T cell receptor (beta chain) is drawn from a study of somatic mutations in cytotoxic T cells in rheumatoid arthritis. Study details: Each patient's diagnosis was followed right away by a blood draw (around 30 ml EDTA), before any treatment. At nearly 100% purity, some V beta antibody-stained T-cell populations were flow-sorted, and these included V beta1+ cells that were sequenced for TCRB. Study-wide results and limits: Clonality of CD8+ T cells, which was compared between rheumatoid arthritis patients and age-matched healthy controls, did not differ significantly.

The CDR3 is 14 residues long. Germline values: CDR1 LNHDA, CDR2 SQIVND (reference sequence). V lost 2 bases, J lost 4 bases, and 11 bases lay in between. As concerns this clone: Its antigen is currently unknown.

Only in-frame clones appear in the TCRdb table, and some are missing; sequencing was by immunoSEQ multiplex PCR. The sample lists about 10,000 clones; about 85% were seen once. The chain couples TRBV19 to TRBJ1-1, with a tentative D call TRBD1 (6 bases). This clonotype was sampled from an adult with rheumatoid arthritis. Sequencing was done on a sample of CD8+ T cells sorted from blood. This CDR3 is CASSITQGGTEAFF. The CDR3 DNA reads as TGTGCCAGTAGTATAACACAGGGTGGCACTGAAGCTTTCTTT.